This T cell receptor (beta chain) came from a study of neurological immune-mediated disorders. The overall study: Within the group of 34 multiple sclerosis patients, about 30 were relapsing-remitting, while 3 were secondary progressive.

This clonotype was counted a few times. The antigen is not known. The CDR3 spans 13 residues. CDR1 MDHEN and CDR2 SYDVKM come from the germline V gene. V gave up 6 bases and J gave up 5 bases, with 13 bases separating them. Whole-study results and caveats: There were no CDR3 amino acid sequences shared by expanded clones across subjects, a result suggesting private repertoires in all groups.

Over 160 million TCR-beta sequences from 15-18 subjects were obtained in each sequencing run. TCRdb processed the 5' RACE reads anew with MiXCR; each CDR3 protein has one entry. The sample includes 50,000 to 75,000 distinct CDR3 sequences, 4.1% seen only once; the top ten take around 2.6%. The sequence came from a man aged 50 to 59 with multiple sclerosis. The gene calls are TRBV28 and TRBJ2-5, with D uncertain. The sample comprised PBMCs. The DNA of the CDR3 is TGTGCCAGCAGCCAACTTTCCTCGGAGACCCAGTACTTC. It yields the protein CASSQLSSETQYF.